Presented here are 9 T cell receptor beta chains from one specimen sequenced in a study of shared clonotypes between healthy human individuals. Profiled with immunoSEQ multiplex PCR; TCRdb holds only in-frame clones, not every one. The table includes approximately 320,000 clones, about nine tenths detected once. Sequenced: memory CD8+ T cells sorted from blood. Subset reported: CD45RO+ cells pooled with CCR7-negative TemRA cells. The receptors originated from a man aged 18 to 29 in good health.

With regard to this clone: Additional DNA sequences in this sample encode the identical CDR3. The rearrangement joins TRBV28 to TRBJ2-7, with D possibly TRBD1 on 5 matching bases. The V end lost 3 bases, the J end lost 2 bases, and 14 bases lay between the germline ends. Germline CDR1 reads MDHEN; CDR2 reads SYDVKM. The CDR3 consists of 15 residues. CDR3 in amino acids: CASSLGQGETYEQYF. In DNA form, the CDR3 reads TGTGCCAGCAGTTTGGGGCAGGGTGAAACCTACGAGCAGTACTTC.

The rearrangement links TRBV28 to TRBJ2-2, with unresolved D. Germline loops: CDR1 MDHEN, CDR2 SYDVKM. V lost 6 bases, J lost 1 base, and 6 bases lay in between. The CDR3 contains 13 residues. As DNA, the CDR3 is TGTGCCAGCAGCCGACAGAACACCGGGGAGCTGTTTTTT. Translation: CASSRQNTGELFF.

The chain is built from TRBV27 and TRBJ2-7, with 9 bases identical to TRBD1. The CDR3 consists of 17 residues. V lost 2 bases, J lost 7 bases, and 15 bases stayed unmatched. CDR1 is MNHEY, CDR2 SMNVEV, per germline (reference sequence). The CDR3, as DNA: TGTGCCAGCAGTTTACTACCCCCCGGGACAGGGATAGAGGAGCAGTACTTC. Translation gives CASSLLPPGTGIEEQYF.

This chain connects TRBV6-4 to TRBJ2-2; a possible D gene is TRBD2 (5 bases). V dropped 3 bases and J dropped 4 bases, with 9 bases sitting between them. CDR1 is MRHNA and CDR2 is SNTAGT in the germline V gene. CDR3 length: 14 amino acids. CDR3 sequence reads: CASSEDFTTGELFF. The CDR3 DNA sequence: TGTGCCAGCAGTGAGGACTTTACCACCGGGGAGCTGTTTTTT.

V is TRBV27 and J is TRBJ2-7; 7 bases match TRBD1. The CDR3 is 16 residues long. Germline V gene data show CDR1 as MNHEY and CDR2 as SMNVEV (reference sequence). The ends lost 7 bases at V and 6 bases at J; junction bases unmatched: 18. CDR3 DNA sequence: TGTGCCAGCACTACCCTGGGGCGTCAGGGGGTCTCCGAGCAGTACTTC. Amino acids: CASTTLGRQGVSEQYF.

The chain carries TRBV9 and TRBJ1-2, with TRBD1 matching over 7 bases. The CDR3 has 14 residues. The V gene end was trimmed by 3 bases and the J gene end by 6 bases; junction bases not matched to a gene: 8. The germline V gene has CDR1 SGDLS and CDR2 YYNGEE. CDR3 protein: CASSGQQGLDGYTF. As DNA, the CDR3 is TGTGCCAGCAGCGGCCAACAGGGGCTAGATGGCTACACCTTC.

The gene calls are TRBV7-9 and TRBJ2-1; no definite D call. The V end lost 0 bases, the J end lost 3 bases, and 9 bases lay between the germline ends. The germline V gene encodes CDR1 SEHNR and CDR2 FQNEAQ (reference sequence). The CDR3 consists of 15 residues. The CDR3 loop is CASSLALLDYNEQFF. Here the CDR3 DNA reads TGTGCCAGCAGCTTAGCGCTTCTCGACTACAATGAGCAGTTCTTC.

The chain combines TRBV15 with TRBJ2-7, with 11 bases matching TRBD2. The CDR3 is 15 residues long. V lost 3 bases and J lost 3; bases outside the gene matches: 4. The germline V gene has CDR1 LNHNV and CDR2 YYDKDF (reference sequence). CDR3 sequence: CATSSTSGSVYEQYF. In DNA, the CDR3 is TGTGCCACCAGCAGCACTAGCGGGAGTGTCTACGAGCAGTACTTC.

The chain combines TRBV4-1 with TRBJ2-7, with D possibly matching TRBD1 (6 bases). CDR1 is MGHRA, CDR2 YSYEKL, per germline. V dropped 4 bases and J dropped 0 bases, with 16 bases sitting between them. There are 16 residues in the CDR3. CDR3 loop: CASSLQEGTSSYEQYF. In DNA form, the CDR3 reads TGCGCCAGCAGCCTCCAGGAAGGGACAAGCTCCTACGAGCAGTACTTC.